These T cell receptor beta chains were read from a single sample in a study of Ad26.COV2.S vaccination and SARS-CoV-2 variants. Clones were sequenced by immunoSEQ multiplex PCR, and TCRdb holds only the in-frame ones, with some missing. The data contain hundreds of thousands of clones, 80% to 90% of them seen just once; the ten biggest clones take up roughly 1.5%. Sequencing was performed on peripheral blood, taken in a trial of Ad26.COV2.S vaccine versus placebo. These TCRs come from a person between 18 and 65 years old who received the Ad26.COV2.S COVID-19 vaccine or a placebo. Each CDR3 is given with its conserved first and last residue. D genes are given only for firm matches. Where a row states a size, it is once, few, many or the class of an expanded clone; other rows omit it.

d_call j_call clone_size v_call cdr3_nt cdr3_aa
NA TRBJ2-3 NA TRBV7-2 TGTGCCACCGGGCAGGGGAGGGTGGATACGCAGTATTTT CATGQGRVDTQYF
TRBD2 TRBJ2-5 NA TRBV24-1 TGTGCCACCAGTGCCTCGCCCGGGACTAGCGGGATGGAGACCCAGTACTTC CATSASPGTSGMETQYF
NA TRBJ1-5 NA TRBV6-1 TGTGCCAGCAGTGAAGCTTTCACAGGCATTAGCAATCAGCCCCAGCATTTT CASSEAFTGISNQPQHF
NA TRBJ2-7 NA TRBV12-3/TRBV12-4 TGTGCCAGCAGTTTAGCCCCTTCCGAGCAGTACTTC CASSLAPSEQYF
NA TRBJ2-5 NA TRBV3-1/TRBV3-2 TGTGCCAGCAGCCAAGAGCCTGTTATTGTAGGTAAAGAGACCCAGTACTTC CASSQEPVIVGKETQYF
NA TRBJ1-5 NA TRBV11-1 TGTGCCAGCAGCCAAGGCCGGAATCAGCCCCAGCATTTT CASSQGRNQPQHF
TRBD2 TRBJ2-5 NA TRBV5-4 TGTGCCAGCCATCCCCCCTTAGCGGGAGAGGGAGAGACCCAGTACTTC CASHPPLAGEGETQYF
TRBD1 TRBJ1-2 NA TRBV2 TGTGCCAGCAGTTTCCAAGGACAGGGTGGGGATGGCTACACCTTC CASSFQGQGGDGYTF
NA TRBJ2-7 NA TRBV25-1 TGTGCCAGCAATAGAGGAGGAGAGCGCGAGCAGTACTTC CASNRGGEREQYF
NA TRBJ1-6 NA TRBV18 TGTGCCAGCTCACTCCCGAATTCACCCCTCCACTTT CASSLPNSPLHF
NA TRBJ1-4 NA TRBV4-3 TGCGCCAGCAGCCAAGAAACGGGCGGCTTTAGTGAAAAACTGTTTTTT CASSQETGGFSEKLFF
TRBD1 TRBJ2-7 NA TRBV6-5 TGTGCCAGCAGGGCAGGGGACAGAAAAACCTACGAGCAGTACTTC CASRAGDRKTYEQYF
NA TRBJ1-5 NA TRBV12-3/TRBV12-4 TGTGCCAGCAGTTTAGATTGGGGGCCCCAGCATTTT CASSLDWGPQHF
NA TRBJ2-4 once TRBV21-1 TGTGCCAGCAGCTCGGCGGACACCCCCAACATTCAGTACTTC CASSSADTPNIQYF
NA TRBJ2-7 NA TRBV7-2 TGTGCCAGCAGCTTAGCCAGCTCCTACGAGCAGTACTTC CASSLASSYEQYF
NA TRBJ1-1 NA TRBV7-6 TGTGCCAGCAGCTTAGCGACACGAAACACTGAAGCTTTCTTT CASSLATRNTEAFF
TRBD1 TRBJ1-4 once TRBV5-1 TGCGCCAGCAGCTTATACAGGGGGCAGGGTGAAAAACTGTTTTTT CASSLYRGQGEKLFF
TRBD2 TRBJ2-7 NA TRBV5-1 TGCGCCAGCAGCTTGGACCCTAGCGGGAGTAACGAGCAGTACTTC CASSLDPSGSNEQYF
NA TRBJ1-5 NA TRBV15 TGTGCCACCAGCAGGGCGACAGGAGGGCTCAATCAGCCCCAGCATTTT CATSRATGGLNQPQHF
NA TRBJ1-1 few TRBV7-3 TGTGCCAGCAGCTCAGCTCAGGGAGGAACTGAAGCTTTCTTT CASSSAQGGTEAFF
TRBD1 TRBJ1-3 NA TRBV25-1 TGTGCCAGCAGTGATCCCGGGACAGGGCGAAACACCATATATTTT CASSDPGTGRNTIYF
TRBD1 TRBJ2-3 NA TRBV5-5 TGTGCCAGCAACTTGGTAGGGGGCCGGTTAGCTGATACGCAGTATTTT CASNLVGGRLADTQYF
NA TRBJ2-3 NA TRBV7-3 TGTGCCAGCAGCGCATCCACAGATACGCAGTATTTT CASSASTDTQYF
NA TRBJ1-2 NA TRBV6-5 TGTGCCAGCAGAACGACAGCGAACTATGGCTACACCTTC CASRTTANYGYTF
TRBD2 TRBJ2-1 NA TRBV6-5 TGTGCCAGCAGTTACTCGCCTAGCGGGATCAATGAGCAGTTCTTC CASSYSPSGINEQFF
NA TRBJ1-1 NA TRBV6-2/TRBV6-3 TGTGCCAGCAGACCTCAATTGAACACTGAAGCTTTCTTT CASRPQLNTEAFF
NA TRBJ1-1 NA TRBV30 TGTGCCTGGAGTAATGGGGGGACTGAAGCTTTCTTT CAWSNGGTEAFF
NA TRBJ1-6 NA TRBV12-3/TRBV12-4 TGTGCCAGCAGTTTGACGGGGGTTTCACCCCTCCACTTT CASSLTGVSPLHF
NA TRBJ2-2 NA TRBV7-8 TGTGCCAGCAGCTTAGGAGCCCAGGGGGGCGGGGAGCTGTTTTTT CASSLGAQGGGELFF
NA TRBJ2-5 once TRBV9 TGTGCCAGCAGCGTATCAGGGGCGGAAGAGACCCAGTACTTC CASSVSGAEETQYF
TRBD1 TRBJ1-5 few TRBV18 TGTGCCAGTTCATCCGGGACAGCTCAGCATTTT CASSSGTAQHF
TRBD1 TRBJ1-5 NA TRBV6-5 TGTGCCAGCAGCGGGAGACAGGGAGGCCAGCCCCAGCATTTT CASSGRQGGQPQHF
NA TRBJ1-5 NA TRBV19 TGTGCCAGTAGTCCCCTATTAAGGGATTTTGGCAATCAGCCCCAGCATTTT CASSPLLRDFGNQPQHF
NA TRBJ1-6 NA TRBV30 TGTGCCTGGAGTGTTCAACGAGGGTCACCCCTCCACTTT CAWSVQRGSPLHF
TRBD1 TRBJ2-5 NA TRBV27 TGTGCCAGCAGTCCTGGGACAGGGGGCGGAGAGACCCAGTACTTC CASSPGTGGGETQYF
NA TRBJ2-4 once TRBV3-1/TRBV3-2 TGTGCCAGCAGCCGAGAGGACGGCAAAAACATTCAGTACTTC CASSREDGKNIQYF
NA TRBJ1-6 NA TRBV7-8 TGTGCCAGCAGCTTAGCGTACGATTCACCCCTCCACTTT CASSLAYDSPLHF
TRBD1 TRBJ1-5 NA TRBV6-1 TGTGCCAGCAGTGAAACAGGGGTGGGGGATCAGCCCCAGCATTTT CASSETGVGDQPQHF
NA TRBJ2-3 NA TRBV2 TGTGCCAGCAGTTCAGAGAACACAGATACGCAGTATTTT CASSSENTDTQYF
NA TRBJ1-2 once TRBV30 TGTGCCTGGAGTCCTACAGGGTACTATGGCTACACCTTC CAWSPTGYYGYTF
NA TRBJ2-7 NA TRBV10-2 TGCGCCAGCAGTGAGAACAGGGATTACGAGCAGTACTTC CASSENRDYEQYF
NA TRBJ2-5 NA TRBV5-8 TGTGCCAGCAGCTTATCACTGTATGGGTACCAAGAGACCCAGTACTTC CASSLSLYGYQETQYF
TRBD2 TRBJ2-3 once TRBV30 TGTGCCCTGGGCGGGAGTAGGCCAGATACGCAGTATTTT CALGGSRPDTQYF